Presented here are 27 T cell receptor beta chains from one specimen sequenced in a study of shared clonotypes between healthy human individuals. The protocol was immunoSEQ multiplex PCR, while the TCRdb copy is restricted to in-frame clones and leaves out a portion. The profile covers over a million clones, with approximately 78% appearing a single time and approximately 0.5% taken by the ten largest. The sample taken for sequencing was memory CD4+ T cells from PBMCs. Specified subset: CD45RA-negative fraction. The receptors stem from a young man in good health. Some clones in this sample may be carry-over from other donors' samples.

The chain has TRBV19 and TRBJ2-3, with TRBD2 identical over 13 bases. The CDR3 length is 14 residues. The trim removed 6 bases at V and 7 bases at J, leaving 4 bases unmatched. Germline assignment: CDR1 LNHDA and CDR2 SQIVND (reference sequence). CDR3 protein: CASRATSGRYTQYF. The CDR3 bases are TGTGCCAGTAGGGCGACTAGCGGGAGGTATACGCAGTATTTT.

The V and J genes are TRBV12-5 and TRBJ2-5, with 10 bases matching TRBD2. The CDR3 runs 16 residues. After removal of 1 base from V and 5 bases from J, the junction contained 7 bases not matched to a gene. The germline V gene has CDR1 LGHNT and CDR2 FRNRAP. Here the CDR3 DNA reads TGTGCTAGTGGTTTGGGGGCTAGCGGGAGCGGTGAGACCCAGTACTTC. It translates to CASGLGASGSGETQYF.

The chain joins TRBV9 to TRBJ2-1; 12 bases line up with TRBD2. This CDR3 is 17 amino acids long. CDR1 SGDLS and CDR2 YYNGEE come from the germline V gene. V dropped 2 bases and J dropped 5; count of bases not matched to a gene: 8. The CDR3 DNA is TGTGCCAGCAGCGTGGGGACTAGCGGGTCGCCCCACAATGAGCAGTTCTTC. Protein sequence: CASSVGTSGSPHNEQFF.

The chain joins TRBV11-1 to TRBJ2-5; D may match TRBD1 or TRBD2 (5 bases each). Looked up from germline, CDR1 is SGHAT and CDR2 is FQDESV (reference sequence). The germline V and J ends were trimmed by 6 bases and 3 bases, with 14 bases remaining between them. The CDR3 sequence is 14 residues long. The CDR3 loop reads CASRPWGNEETQYF. CDR3 nucleotides: TGTGCCAGCAGGCCGTGGGGGAATGAAGAGACCCAGTACTTC.

There are a few counts of this clone. The genes are TRBV6-4 and TRBJ1-2; weak D call: TRBD1 (5 bases). The V gene's germline CDR1 is MRHNA and CDR2 SNTAGT. The CDR3 runs 13 residues. V was shortened by 6 bases and J by 2 bases, with 10 bases between the two germline ends. The CDR3 region is CASRDTGNYGYTF. The CDR3 DNA is TGTGCCAGCAGGGACACGGGCAACTATGGCTACACCTTC.

The rearrangement links TRBV10-3 to TRBJ1-4; D is possibly TRBD1 (6 bases). CDR1 and CDR2 from the germline V gene are ENHRY and SYGVKD. CDR3 length: 15 amino acids. V gave up 0 bases and J gave up 10 bases, with 15 bases separating them. CDR3 DNA sequence: TGTGCCATCAGTGAGTCGACAGCTCAACAGGGAAAACTGTTTTTT. Translating gives CAISESTAQQGKLFF.

V usage is TRBV7-3 and J usage is TRBJ2-1, with TRBD2 matching over 7 bases. V shed 5 bases, J shed 8 bases, and the junction held 12 bases outside the gene matches. There are 15 residues in the CDR3. Per germline, CDR1 SGHTA and CDR2 FQGTGA. CDR3 bases: TGTGCCAGCAGCCCAGCGGGGTGGGAGACCTATGAGCAGTTCTTC. This encodes CASSPAGWETYEQFF.

This clone was observed a handful of times. This chain links TRBV6-1 with TRBJ1-1, with 8 bases aligning to TRBD1. Germline lookup yields CDR1 MNHNS and CDR2 SASEGT. J was trimmed by 10 bases and V by 4 bases; bases with no gene match: 5. The CDR3 consists of 12 residues. The CDR3 DNA reads TGTGCCAGCAGTGCTCCAGGGGGCGCAGCTTTCTTT. As protein: CASSAPGGAAFF.

This clone was detected only a few times. One base away lies a much larger clone, so this may be a sequencing read error. Additional DNA sequences in this sample encode the identical CDR3. V is TRBV9 and J is TRBJ2-3; no definite D call. Per the germline V gene, CDR1 is SGDLS and CDR2 is YYNGEE. V lost 4 bases to trimming and J lost 3 bases, with 3 bases between them. The CDR3 sequence is 11 residues long. The CDR3 region has the DNA TGTGCCAGCAGCTTTACAGATACGCAGTATTTT. This gives the protein CASSFTDTQYF.

This clone occurred once. The chain joins TRBV6-1 to TRBJ1-2, with D unclear. Looked up from germline, CDR1 is MNHNS and CDR2 is SASEGT. V was clipped by 8 bases and J by 4 bases, with 14 bases between them. This CDR3 spans 13 amino acids. CDR3 sequence: CASQTSPGYGYTF. In DNA form, the CDR3 reads TGTGCCAGCCAAACCTCGCCGGGCTATGGCTACACCTTC.

The chain's CDR3 is CASSLRAGNTGELFF. The CDR3 DNA follows: TGCGCCAGCAGCTTGAGGGCGGGGAACACCGGGGAGCTGTTTTTT. The genes are TRBV5-1 and TRBJ2-2; D may be TRBD2 (5 bases). Per germline, CDR1 SGHRS and CDR2 YFSETQ. The CDR3 has 15 residues. V dropped 1 base and J dropped 1 base, with 8 bases sitting between them.

Points on this clone: Other DNA sequences in this sample translate to the same CDR3. V and J are TRBV5-4 and TRBJ2-7; D call uncertain. The CDR3 runs to 11 residues. V was shortened by 3 bases and J by 4 bases, with 5 bases between the two germline ends. Germline V gene data show CDR1 as SGHNT and CDR2 as YYREEE (reference sequence). CDR3 residues: CASSSAYEQYF. Written as DNA, the CDR3 is TGTGCCAGCAGCTCGGCATACGAGCAGTACTTC.

The rearrangement joins TRBV19 to TRBJ1-5, with D maybe TRBD1 (6 bases). The CDR3 covers 13 residues. V lost 10 bases and J 5 bases, leaving 15 bases between the germline ends. Germline V gene data show CDR1 as LNHDA and CDR2 as SQIVND (reference sequence). CDR3: CATVRGLDQPQHF. CDR3 bases: TGTGCCACCGTCCGGGGGCTGGATCAGCCCCAGCATTTT. The variable domain in full, with the rest retrieved from reference TRBV19 and TRBJ1-5, is DGGITQSPKYLFRKEGQNVTLSCEQNLNHDAMYWYRQDPGQGLRLIYYSQIVNDFQKGDIAEGYSVSREKKESFPLTVTSAQKNPTAFYLCATVRGLDQPQHFGDGTRLSIL.

The gene calls are TRBV18 and TRBJ1-5, with TRBD1 as a possible D gene (6 bases). This CDR3 region has 15 residues. The ends were cut back, 6 bases at V and 3 bases at J, with 15 bases in the middle. CDR1 is KGHSH, CDR2 LQKENI, per germline. Written as DNA, the CDR3 is TGTGCCAGCTCTCCTCAAGACAGGTACAATCAGCCCCAGCATTTT. Translating gives CASSPQDRYNQPQHF.

This clone was picked up one time. The sample carries other DNA sequences with the same CDR3. DNA of the CDR3: TGCGCCAGCAGCTTTGGGACATACAATGAGCAGTTCTTC. Protein product: CASSFGTYNEQFF. V is TRBV5-1 and J is TRBJ2-1; D perhaps matches TRBD1 (6 bases). The CDR3 covers 13 residues. Germline V CDR1 and CDR2: SGHRS, YFSETQ. V was pared by 2 bases and J by 4 bases, with 7 bases between.

The chain carries TRBV6-5 and TRBJ2-7; TRBD1 aligns across 7 bases. The ends lost 3 bases at V and 3 bases at J; junction bases unmatched: 8. This CDR3 is built from 15 residues. Germline values: CDR1 MNHEY, CDR2 SVGAGI. The CDR3 protein is CASSYTDRAGYEQYF. Written as DNA, the CDR3 is TGTGCCAGCAGTTATACCGACAGGGCAGGCTACGAGCAGTACTTC.

The chain is built from TRBV18 and TRBJ1-3; 9 bases line up with TRBD1. The length of the CDR3 is 17 residues. The V and J ends lost 4 bases and 2 bases, in that order; junction bases with no gene match: 9. CDR1 and CDR2 (germline): KGHSH, LQKENI. This CDR3 is CASSLWKDRGAGNTIYF. As DNA, the CDR3 is TGTGCCAGCTCACTATGGAAGGACAGGGGCGCTGGAAACACCATATATTTT.

V usage is TRBV7-2 and J usage is TRBJ1-3; D is unresolved. Germline loops: CDR1 SGHTA, CDR2 FQGNSA. V was cut by 5 bases and J by 2 bases, with 10 bases left in between. The CDR3 runs to 14 residues. This chain's CDR3 is CASSSGFAGNTIYF. CDR3 nucleotide sequence: TGTGCCAGCAGCAGTGGGTTTGCTGGAAACACCATATATTTT.

The chain joins TRBV5-1 to TRBJ2-2; 8 bases line up with TRBD2. V dropped 4 bases and J dropped 4; count of bases not matched to a gene: 18. Germline CDR1 and CDR2: SGHRS and YFSETQ. This CDR3 is built from 19 residues. The CDR3 here is CASSPAGAPGVSSTGELFF. For the CDR3, the DNA is TGCGCCAGCAGCCCAGCGGGAGCCCCTGGGGTATCGAGCACCGGGGAGCTGTTTTTT.

The chain links TRBV4-1 to TRBJ2-3; the D is unclear. The CDR3 contains 16 residues. Germline assignment: CDR1 MGHRA and CDR2 YSYEKL. The V end was cut by 0 bases, the J end by 3 bases, with 13 bases between. CDR3: CASSQEARGWTDTQYF. The CDR3, as DNA: TGCGCCAGCAGCCAAGAGGCTCGCGGTTGGACAGATACGCAGTATTTT.

The chain is built from TRBV2 and TRBJ2-3, with D tentatively TRBD2 (5 bases). The CDR3 is 17 residues long. The V end was cut by 6 bases, the J end by 2 bases, with 21 bases between. CDR1 and CDR2 from the germline V gene are SNHLY and FYNNEI. The CDR3 protein is CASSSMTTRHSTDTQYF. DNA of the CDR3: TGTGCCAGCAGCTCCATGACTACCAGACATTCCACAGATACGCAGTATTTT.

DNA of the CDR3: TGTGCCAGCAGCGGCCCTGGCAGGGCGGGCTATGGCTACACCTTC. Residues: CASSGPGRAGYGYTF. This chain joins TRBV14 and TRBJ1-2; a possible D gene is TRBD1 (5 bases). The V gene lost 5 bases and the J gene lost 4 bases, with 17 bases spanning the gap. The CDR3 sequence is 15 residues long. Germline V lookup: CDR1 SGHDN, CDR2 FVKESK.

The chain couples TRBV6-5 to TRBJ2-7; 8 bases are shared with TRBD1. This CDR3 has 13 residues. J gave up 4 bases and V 5 bases, and 4 bases lay outside the gene matches. Germline V gives CDR1 MNHEY, CDR2 SVGAGI. This CDR3 reads CASSQDRDYEQYF. The CDR3 nucleotides read TGTGCCAGCAGTCAGGACAGGGATTACGAGCAGTACTTC.

This clone was counted many times. Other DNA sequences in the sample encode the same CDR3. The rearrangement joins TRBV30 to TRBJ2-5; 8 bases align to TRBD2. The germline V gene has CDR1 GTSNPN and CDR2 SVGIG (reference sequence). The CDR3 is 15 residues long. V shed 0 bases and J 5 bases; nucleotides not matched to a gene: 8. The CDR3 protein is CAWSVTGRAGETQYF. DNA of the CDR3: TGTGCCTGGAGTGTTACCGGGAGGGCCGGCGAGACCCAGTACTTC.

The gene calls are TRBV18 and TRBJ2-7; D call uncertain. The CDR3 has 15 amino acids. V was pared by 2 bases and J by 0 bases, with 11 bases between. The germline CDR1 and CDR2 sequences are KGHSH and LQKENI. The CDR3 protein is CASSPGRPSSYEQYF. The CDR3 region has the DNA TGTGCCAGCTCACCAGGACGCCCTAGCTCCTACGAGCAGTACTTC.

The rearrangement joins TRBV5-4 to TRBJ2-7; maybe TRBD1 (5 bases). The germline CDR1 and CDR2 sequences are SGHNT and YYREEE (reference sequence). CDR3 size: 17 residues. V was cut by 4 bases and J by 0 bases, with 20 bases left in between. The DNA of the CDR3 is TGTGCCAGCAGCCGAAAGTTGGGCGACAGTTACTCCTACGAGCAGTACTTC. Translation: CASSRKLGDSYSYEQYF.

This clone is a singleton in its sample. This chain connects TRBV6-6 to TRBJ2-7; D uncertain. This CDR3 is built from 16 residues. Germline CDR1 MNHNY, CDR2 SVGAGI (reference sequence). Trimming removed 0 bases at V and 2 bases at J, with 14 bases between. CDR3 region: CASSYSGSTVTYEQYF. The CDR3 DNA sequence: TGTGCCAGCAGTTACTCGGGTTCTACGGTCACCTACGAGCAGTACTTC.